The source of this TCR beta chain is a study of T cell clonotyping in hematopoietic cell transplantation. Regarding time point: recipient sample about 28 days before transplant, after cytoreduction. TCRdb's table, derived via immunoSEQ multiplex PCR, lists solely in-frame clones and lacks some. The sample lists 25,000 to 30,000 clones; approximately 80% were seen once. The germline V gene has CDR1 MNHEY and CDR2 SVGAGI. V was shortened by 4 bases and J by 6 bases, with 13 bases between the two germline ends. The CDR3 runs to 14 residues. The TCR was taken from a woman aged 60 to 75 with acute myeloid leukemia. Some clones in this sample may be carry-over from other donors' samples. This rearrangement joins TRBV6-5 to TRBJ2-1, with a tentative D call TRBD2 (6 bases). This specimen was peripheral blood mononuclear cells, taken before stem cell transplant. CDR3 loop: CASSWGVGRNEQFF. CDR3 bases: TGTGCCAGCAGTTGGGGGGTCGGGCGCAATGAGCAGTTCTTC.